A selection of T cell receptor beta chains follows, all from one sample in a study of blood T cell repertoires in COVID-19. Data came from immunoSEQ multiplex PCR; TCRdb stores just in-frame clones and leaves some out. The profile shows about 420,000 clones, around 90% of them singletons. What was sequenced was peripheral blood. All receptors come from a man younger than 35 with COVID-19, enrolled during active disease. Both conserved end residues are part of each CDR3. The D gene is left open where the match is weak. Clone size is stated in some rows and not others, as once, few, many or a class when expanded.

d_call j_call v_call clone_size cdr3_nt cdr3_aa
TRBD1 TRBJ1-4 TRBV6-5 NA TGTGCCAGTCACCGACAGGGAACCAGAGAAAAACTGTTTTTT CASHRQGTREKLFF
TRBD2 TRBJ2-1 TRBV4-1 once TGCGCCAGCAGCCAGTCACCTAGCGGGTCCTACAATGAGCAGTTCTTC CASSQSPSGSYNEQFF
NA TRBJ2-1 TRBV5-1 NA TGCGCCAGCAGCTTGCGGGGATCCTACAATGAGCAGTTCTTC CASSLRGSYNEQFF
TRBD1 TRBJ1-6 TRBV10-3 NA TGTGCCATCAGTGAGGGACAGGTGAATTCACCCCTCCACTTT CAISEGQVNSPLHF
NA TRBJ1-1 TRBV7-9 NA TGTGCCAGCAGCTTCTCAGGGCGTGGGACTGAAGCTTTCTTT CASSFSGRGTEAFF
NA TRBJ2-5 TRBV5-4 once TGTGCCAGCAGCCTCCAAGAGACCCAGTACTTC CASSLQETQYF
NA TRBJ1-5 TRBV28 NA TGTGCCAGCAGCAGGACAGCTCTGCTTCAGCCCCAGCATTTT CASSRTALLQPQHF
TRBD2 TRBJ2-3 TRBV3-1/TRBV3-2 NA TGTGCCAGCAGCCGCGGGACTAGCGGGAGCACAGATACGCAGTATTTT CASSRGTSGSTDTQYF
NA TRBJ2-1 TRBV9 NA TGTGCCAGCAGCGTGAGGGGGGGAAGCTCCTACAATGAGCAGTTCTTC CASSVRGGSSYNEQFF
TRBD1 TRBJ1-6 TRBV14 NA TGTGCCAGCAGCCCGGACAGGGGGAGCTCCTATAATTCACCCCTCCACTTT CASSPDRGSSYNSPLHF
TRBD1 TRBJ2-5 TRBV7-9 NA TGTGCCAGCAGCTTGACAGGGGGTCGAGAGACCCAGTACTTC CASSLTGGRETQYF
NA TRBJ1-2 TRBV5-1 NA TGCGCCAGCAGCTTGGAAGACCTCCAGGTTGGCTACACCTTC CASSLEDLQVGYTF
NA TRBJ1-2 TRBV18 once TGTGCCAGCTCACCACCGATTGGGTTTTCGGGCCAGCGGGATGGCTACACCTTC CASSPPIGFSGQRDGYTF
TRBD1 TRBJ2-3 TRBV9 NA TGTGCCAGCAGCGTAGCGTCCACGGGACAGGGTCGTGGGGCAGATACGCAGTATTTT CASSVASTGQGRGADTQYF
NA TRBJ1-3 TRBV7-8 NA TGTGCCAGCAGCTTAACGAGATCTGGAAACACCATATATTTT CASSLTRSGNTIYF
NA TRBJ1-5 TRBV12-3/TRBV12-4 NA TGTGCCAGCAGTTTTAGTAGTGAGCCCCAGCATTTT CASSFSSEPQHF
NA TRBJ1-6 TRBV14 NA TGTGCCAGCAGCTCTCACAGGAATTCACCCCTCCACTTT CASSSHRNSPLHF
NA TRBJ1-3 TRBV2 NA TGTGCCAGCAGTAATCGTTCCTCTTCTGGAAACACCATATATTTT CASSNRSSSGNTIYF
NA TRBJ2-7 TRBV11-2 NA TGTGCCAGCAGCTCCAGACAGCTCGACGAGCAGTACTTC CASSSRQLDEQYF
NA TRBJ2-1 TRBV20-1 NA TGCAGTGCTAGGCCAGGGAGGGAGCAGTTCTTC CSARPGREQFF
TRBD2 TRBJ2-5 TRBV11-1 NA TGTGCCAGCAGCTCCGGACTAGCGGGGGGTCTGGAGACCCAGTACTTC CASSSGLAGGLETQYF
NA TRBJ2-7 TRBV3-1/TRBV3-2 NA TGTGCCAGCAGCCAAGACCCCCTCAGACAGCTTATTCCTGAGCAGTACTTC CASSQDPLRQLIPEQYF
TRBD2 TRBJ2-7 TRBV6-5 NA TGTGCCAGCAGCGAGGGACTAGCGGACACCTACGAGCAGTACTTC CASSEGLADTYEQYF
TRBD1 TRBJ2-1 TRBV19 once TGTGCCAGTAGTATACTGTCAGGGGGTGTTCATTCAATAGACAATGAGCAGTTCTTC CASSILSGGVHSIDNEQFF
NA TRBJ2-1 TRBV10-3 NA TGTGCCATCAGGCCCGGGACTCACCACAATGAGCAGTTCTTC CAIRPGTHHNEQFF
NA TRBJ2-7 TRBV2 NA TGTGCCAGCAGTGAACGTGCGTTAAAGCAGTACTTC CASSERALKQYF
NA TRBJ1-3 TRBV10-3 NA TGTGCCAGCTCCCGGGGAGACGAGGGAGGAAACACCATATATTTT CASSRGDEGGNTIYF
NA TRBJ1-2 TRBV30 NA TGTGCCTGGAGAGATCCTCAGGGAGGTGGCTACACCTTC CAWRDPQGGGYTF
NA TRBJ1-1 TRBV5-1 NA TGCGCCAGCAGCCAATCTGGGAGGGAGGACACTGAAGCTTTCTTT CASSQSGREDTEAFF
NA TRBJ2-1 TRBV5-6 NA TGTGCCAGCAGCTTGTTTTTAGCACAGGGCACAAATGAGCAGTTCTTC CASSLFLAQGTNEQFF
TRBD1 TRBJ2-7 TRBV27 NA TGTGCCAGCAGATACAGGGGTGGCTCCTACGAGCAGTACTTC CASRYRGGSYEQYF
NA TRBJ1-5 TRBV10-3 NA TGTGCCATCAGTGAGGATAACCGAGAAGATCAGCCCCAGCATTTT CAISEDNREDQPQHF
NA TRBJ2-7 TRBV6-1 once TGTGCCAGCAGTGAAAGGCTTACAGACGAGCTCGGCTACGAGCAGTACTTC CASSERLTDELGYEQYF
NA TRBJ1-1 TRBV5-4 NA TGTGCCAGCAGCTTGGAATCTGTGACAGCAGAAGCTTTCTTT CASSLESVTAEAFF
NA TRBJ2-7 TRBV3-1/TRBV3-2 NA TGTGCCAGCAGCCGATCGGGTTACGAGCAGTACTTC CASSRSGYEQYF
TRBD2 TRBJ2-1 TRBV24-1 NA TGTGCCACCGCAGCGGGGCCGTATGAGCAGTTCTTC CATAAGPYEQFF
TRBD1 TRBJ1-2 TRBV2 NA TGTGCCAGCATAGGAGGGGGCGCCGGTGGCTACACCTTC CASIGGGAGGYTF
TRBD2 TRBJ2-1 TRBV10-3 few TGTGCCATCAGTGGGTCTAGCGGGAGCGAATCCTACAATGAGCAGTTCTTC CAISGSSGSESYNEQFF
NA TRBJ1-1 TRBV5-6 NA TGTGCCAGCAGTCGAACAGTGAACACTGAAGCTTTCTTT CASSRTVNTEAFF
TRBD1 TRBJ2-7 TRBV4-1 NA TGCGCCACCTCAGGGGGAGAGGGGTACGAGCAGTACTTC CATSGGEGYEQYF
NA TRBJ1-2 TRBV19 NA TGTGCCAGTGCGGACAGCTTCTATGGCTACACCTTC CASADSFYGYTF
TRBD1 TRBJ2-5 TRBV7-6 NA TGTGCCAGCAGCTTCGTCTACCGGGACAGCTTCTATCTCAGCCAAGAGACCCAGTACTTC CASSFVYRDSFYLSQETQYF
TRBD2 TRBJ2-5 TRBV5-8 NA TGTGCCAGCACCCCCCGACGACTAGCGGGAGATCAAGAGACCCAGTACTTC CASTPRRLAGDQETQYF
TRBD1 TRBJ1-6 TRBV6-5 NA TGTGCCAGCAGTTCTACCGGGACAGGGGATTCACCCCTCCACTTT CASSSTGTGDSPLHF
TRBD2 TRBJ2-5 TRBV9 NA TGTGCCAGCAGCTCCGGGACTAGCGAGAAAGAGACCCAGTACTTC CASSSGTSEKETQYF